This T cell receptor (beta chain) is drawn from a study of T cell responses to AZD1222 COVID-19 vaccine. General observations from the study: It was only after the peak T cell response that any repertoires were sampled. Two AZD1222 administrations were followed by greater Spike-specific TCR breadth and depth.

Second doses at about 4 or about 12 weeks were pooled. Generated by immunoSEQ multiplex PCR, the TCRdb table keeps only in-frame clones and is missing some. There are 100,000 to 150,000 clones in the sample; around 87% occur only once, and approximately 2.9% lies in the top ten. A remark on this clone: Its antigen is unidentified.

The source of this sequence is an adult who received the AZD1222 COVID-19 vaccine. Specimen: peripheral blood, collected 28 days after the second AZD1222 dose.

The CDR3 DNA is TGTGCCACCCGGAGCGGGGGGGCCTTCGGGGAGCTGTTTTTT. This encodes CATRSGGAFGELFF. The V call is TRBV6-5, the J call TRBJ2-2; 10 nucleotides agree with TRBD2. V dropped 10 bases and J dropped 7; count of bases not matched to a gene: 9. Germline CDR1 is MNHEY and CDR2 is SVGAGI. CDR3 length: 14 residues.